This T cell receptor (beta chain) was documented in a study of blood T cell repertoires in COVID-19. Study summary: The cDNA or gDNA used as material had been derived from T cells, B-cell-depleted T cells, or PBMCs.

Participants spanned ages about 18 to 90 years and resided in roughly 22 US areas. Cohort 3 donors counted as recovered after two negative PCRs, clearance, or resolved symptoms. In the original processing: Estimation of nucleated cell counts was performed using reference gene primer amplification. The method was immunoSEQ multiplex PCR; TCRdb's version includes in-frame clones alone and lacks a portion of them. From that table come the V and J calls and clone size; the DNA was used to work out D and trimming. The repertoire holds some 310,000 clones, with about nine tenths as singletons. CDR3 length: 15 residues. Germline CDR1 reads SGHRS; CDR2 reads YFSETQ. Between the trimmed V and J ends, which lost 0 bases and 0 bases, there was a span of 9 bases.

The sequenced sample was PBMCs or T cells enriched from blood (not recorded which). The clonotype comes from a woman in her thirties who had recovered from COVID-19. The rearrangement uses TRBV5-1 and TRBJ1-1, with D unclear. This CDR3 is CASSLDIFMNTEAFF. CDR3 in DNA: TGCGCCAGCAGCTTGGACATTTTCATGAACACTGAAGCTTTCTTT.